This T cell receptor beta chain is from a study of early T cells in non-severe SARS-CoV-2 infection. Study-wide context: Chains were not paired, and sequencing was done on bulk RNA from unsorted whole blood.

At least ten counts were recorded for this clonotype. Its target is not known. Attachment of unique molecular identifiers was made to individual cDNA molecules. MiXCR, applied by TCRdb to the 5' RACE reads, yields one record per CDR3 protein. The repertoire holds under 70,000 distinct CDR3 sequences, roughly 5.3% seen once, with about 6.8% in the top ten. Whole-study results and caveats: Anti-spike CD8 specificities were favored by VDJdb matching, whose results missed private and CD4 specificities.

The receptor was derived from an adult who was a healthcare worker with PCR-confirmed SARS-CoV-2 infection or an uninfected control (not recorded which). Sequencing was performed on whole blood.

As DNA, the CDR3 is TGTGCCAGCAGTTACAAGGGGAACACTGAAGCTTTCTTT. Encoded protein: CASSYKGNTEAFF. V is TRBV6-5 and J is TRBJ1-1; unclear D gene. The V end lost 2 bases, the J end lost 1 base, and 5 bases lay between the germline ends. This CDR3 contains 13 residues. Looked up from germline, CDR1 is MNHEY and CDR2 is SVGAGI.